These 28 T cell receptor beta chains were all obtained from the same sample, sequenced in a study of response to subunit inactivated influenza vaccine. A single record per CDR3 protein comes from TCRdb applying MiXCR to the RT-PCR reads. The profile shows 450,000 to 600,000 distinct CDR3 sequences, less than 7.5% of them singletons. Sequenced material: PBMCs from blood, taken around 2 years after vaccination. The receptors stem from a man aged 50 to 69 who received an inactivated influenza vaccine.

This clonotype occurred many times. V and J are TRBV7-2 and TRBJ2-1, with TRBD2 identical over 15 bases. Germline V lookup: CDR1 SGHTA, CDR2 FQGNSA. The CDR3 runs 16 residues. J gave up 9 bases and V 4 bases, and 7 bases lay outside the gene matches. CDR3 region: CASSSRTSGGALEQFF. For the CDR3, the DNA is TGTGCCAGCAGCTCTCGGACTAGCGGGGGGGCACTTGAGCAGTTCTTC.

This clonotype was counted many times. The chain links TRBV14 to TRBJ2-1; 9 nucleotides align to TRBD2. This CDR3 contains 15 residues. Germline lookup yields CDR1 SGHDN and CDR2 FVKESK. Losses at the gene ends were 5 bases for V and 2 bases for J; bases not matched to a gene: 4. Written as DNA, the CDR3 is TGTGCCAGCAGCACCTGGACTAGCGCCTACAATGAGCAGTTCTTC. Translating it yields CASSTWTSAYNEQFF. The full variable domain, completed using reference TRBV14 and TRBJ2-1, is EAGVTQFPSHSVIEKGQTVTLRCDPISGHDNLYWYRRVMGKEIKFLLHFVKESKQDESGMPNNRFLAERTGGTYSTLKVQPAELEDSGVYFCASSTWTSAYNEQFFGPGTRLTVL.

Many counts were recorded for this clonotype. CDR3 bases: TGTGCCAGCAGCCTTCTCAAGGGCGAGCAGTACTTC. Translated: CASSLLKGEQYF. V and J are TRBV6-2 or TRBV6-3 and TRBJ2-7; D not certain. From germline, CDR1 is MNHEY and CDR2 SVGEGT. V lost 6 bases to trimming and J lost 6 bases, with 12 bases between them. The CDR3 totals 12 residues.

This sequence joins TRBV4-3 and TRBJ2-5; TRBD1 matches at 9 bases. CDR1 is LGHNA and CDR2 is YSLEER in the germline V gene. CDR3 size: 15 residues. After removal of 5 bases from V and 3 bases from J, the junction contained 7 bases not matched to a gene. The CDR3 coding sequence is TGCGCCAGCAGCTATCGAACAGGGGGCAAAGAGACCCAGTACTTC. Amino acids: CASSYRTGGKETQYF.

This chain uses TRBV20-1 with TRBJ2-3; 8 nucleotides align to TRBD2. Trimming cost V 3 bases and J 4 bases; bases outside gene matches: 6. Germline CDR1 reads DFQATT; CDR2 reads SNEGSKA (reference sequence). The CDR3 is 14 residues long. CDR3 nucleotide sequence: TGCAGTGCTAGTTTAGCGGGGCTTCCAGATACGCAGTATTTT. Encoded protein: CSASLAGLPDTQYF.

The table lists this clonotype with a few counts. The chain is built from TRBV29-1 and TRBJ2-5; D unclear. The V end was cut by 3 bases, the J end by 6 bases, with 14 bases between. The CDR3 contains 13 residues. Germline CDR1 reads SQVTM; CDR2 reads ANQGSEA. CDR3 bases: TGCAGCGTTGACGCTAAACAAGGAAAGACCCAGTACTTC. It is translated as CSVDAKQGKTQYF.

With respect to this clonotype: A clone one base away is much larger, so this may be a read error. For the CDR3, the DNA is TGCAGTGCTAGCGGACTAGCGGGAGACAATGAGCAGTTCTTC. It specifies CSASGLAGDNEQFF. This chain links TRBV20-1 with TRBJ2-1; 13 nucleotides align to TRBD2. Losses at the gene ends were 3 bases for V and 5 bases for J; bases not matched to a gene: 1. This CDR3 comprises 14 residues. In germline, CDR1 is DFQATT, CDR2 SNEGSKA (reference sequence).

A few counts support this clonotype. The chain is built from TRBV10-3 and TRBJ2-1; 8 positions match TRBD2. CDR3 length: 16 residues. The germline V gene encodes CDR1 ENHRY and CDR2 SYGVKD. Losses at the gene ends were 6 bases for V and 7 bases for J; bases not matched to a gene: 14. CDR3 sequence: CAISQSGRSGGNEQFF. The CDR3 DNA reads as TGTGCCATCAGCCAGAGCGGGAGATCGGGAGGGAATGAGCAGTTCTTC.

CDR3 sequence (DNA): TGCGCCAGCAGCCAAGCAGGGGACGGGGCCAACGTCCTGACTTTC. Translating it yields CASSQAGDGANVLTF. V gene TRBV4-1 combines with J gene TRBJ2-6; perhaps TRBD1 as D (6 bases). The germline V and J ends were trimmed by 1 base and 4 bases, with 8 bases remaining between them. Germline CDR1 is MGHRA and CDR2 is YSYEKL. This CDR3 is 15 amino acids long.

The chain combines TRBV7-8 with TRBJ1-5, with D uncertain. Germline loops: CDR1 SGHVS, CDR2 FQNEAQ. The CDR3 sequence is 14 residues long. V gave up 2 bases and J gave up 7 bases, with 12 bases separating them. The CDR3, as DNA: TGTGCCAGCAGCTTACAAGGTGGGGAGCAGCCCCAGCATTTT. This codes for CASSLQGGEQPQHF.

The gene calls are TRBV21-1 and TRBJ1-6; the table assigns TRBD1, which was not confirmed against the DNA. TRBV21-1 is recorded as a pseudogene. The CDR3 runs 14 residues. The CDR3 DNA follows: TGTGCCAGCAGCGGGGGCAGGCGGAATTCACCCCTCCACTTT. It translates to CASSGGRRNSPLHF.

This clonotype was observed a few times. The genes are TRBV6-2 or TRBV6-3 and TRBJ2-6, with 8 bases identical to TRBD2. The CDR3 is 18 residues long. CDR1 and CDR2 (germline): MNHEY, SVGEGT. With V trimmed by 2 bases and J by 1 base, 7 bases remained unmatched. In DNA, the CDR3 is TGTGCCAGCAGTTACGCCGGGAGGGAGCTTTCTGGGGCCAACGTCCTGACTTTC. Protein product: CASSYAGRELSGANVLTF.

The genes are TRBV5-6 and TRBJ1-2, with 10 bases fitting TRBD1. The V and J ends lost 4 bases and 2 bases, in that order; junction bases with no gene match: 8. CDR3 length equals 16 residues. Germline CDR1 SGHDT, CDR2 YYEEEE. This CDR3 is CASSLPGQGRNYGYTF. CDR3 DNA: TGTGCCAGCAGCCTACCGGGACAGGGGCGAAACTATGGCTACACCTTC.

This clonotype was detected a few times. The chain joins TRBV5-1 to TRBJ1-1; 7 bases fit TRBD1. Per germline, CDR1 SGHRS and CDR2 YFSETQ. V shed 5 bases and J 5 bases; nucleotides not matched to a gene: 12. This CDR3 has 15 amino acids. This CDR3 is CASSFQDREGTEAFF. The CDR3, as DNA: TGCGCCAGCAGTTTTCAAGACAGGGAAGGGACTGAAGCTTTCTTT.

This clonotype was counted at least ten times. This chain uses TRBV20-1 with TRBJ1-1; perhaps TRBD1 as D (6 bases). The CDR3 length is 14 residues. Germline CDR1 is DFQATT and CDR2 is SNEGSKA (reference sequence). Trimming shortened V by 5 bases and J by 2 bases, and 15 bases separated the two germline ends. As DNA, the CDR3 is TGCAGTGCTGCCCCCGGGACACTAAACACTGAAGCTTTCTTT. Amino acid sequence: CSAAPGTLNTEAFF.

The J gene is TRBJ2-7, the V gene TRBV20-1; possibly TRBD2 for D (5 bases). Germline V gene lookup returns CDR1 DFQATT and CDR2 SNEGSKA (reference sequence). The CDR3 runs 15 residues. Trimming cost V 6 bases and J 0 bases, with 18 bases left between them. The CDR3 sequence is CSATPLAEGSYEQYF. The CDR3 region has the DNA TGCAGTGCAACACCCCTCGCAGAGGGCTCCTACGAGCAGTACTTC.

The chain has TRBV29-1 and TRBJ1-2; tentative D call: TRBD1 (5 bases). V lost 2 bases and J lost 8, with 15 bases in between. Germline CDR1 and CDR2: SQVTM and ANQGSEA. CDR3 length: 13 amino acids. Here the CDR3 reads CSVELGPYRGYTF. In DNA form, the CDR3 reads TGCAGCGTTGAACTGGGGCCCTATAGAGGCTACACCTTC.

This clonotype was seen only a few times. The chain couples TRBV6-1 to TRBJ2-7; tentative D call: TRBD1 (6 bases). Germline V gene data show CDR1 as MNHNS and CDR2 as SASEGT. The CDR3 covers 17 residues. The V end was cut by 6 bases, the J end by 2 bases, with 23 bases between. CDR3 coding DNA: TGTGCCAGCAGGGGGGCCTTTGCCGGGACGCAGACCTACGAGCAGTACTTC. It codes for CASRGAFAGTQTYEQYF.

The V gene is TRBV18, the J gene TRBJ1-5, with D possibly TRBD1 on 6 matching bases. This CDR3 has 16 amino acids. The ends were cut back, 1 base at V and 5 bases at J, with 15 bases in the middle. Germline lookup yields CDR1 KGHSH and CDR2 LQKENI. The CDR3 spells CASSPRVGAGDQPQHF. The CDR3 DNA reads as TGTGCCAGCTCACCACGGGTTGGGGCAGGGGATCAGCCCCAGCATTTT.

This clonotype was observed a few times. The chain combines TRBV9 with TRBJ2-1, with TRBD1 matching over 9 bases. Germline CDR1 SGDLS, CDR2 YYNGEE. The CDR3 loop spans 15 amino acids. Trimming at V came to 5 bases and at J to 5 bases, leaving 8 bases not matched to a gene. CDR3 nucleotide sequence: TGTGCCAGCAGAGACCCGGGACAGGGTCACAATGAGCAGTTCTTC. Amino acid sequence: CASRDPGQGHNEQFF.

The chain employs TRBV20-1 and TRBJ2-7, with a possible D match to TRBD2 (6 bases). Germline V lookup: CDR1 DFQATT, CDR2 SNEGSKA (reference sequence). With 1 base removed from V and 3 bases from J, the gap between germline ends came to 13 bases. The CDR3 is 14 amino acids. In nucleotides, the CDR3 is TGCAGTGCTAGAGCGCCTAGCGATCACTACGAGCAGTACTTC. This codes for CSARAPSDHYEQYF.

This clonotype was counted a few times. The chain has TRBV5-4 and TRBJ2-1, with D tentatively TRBD2 (5 bases). The V end lost 4 bases, the J end lost 16 bases, and 15 bases lay between the germline ends. The CDR3 has 11 residues. The germline gives CDR1 SGHNT, CDR2 YYREEE (reference sequence). CDR3 residues: CASSQSTRLFF. CDR3 sequence (DNA): TGTGCCAGCAGCCAGTCAACTAGGTTATTCTTC.

In nucleotides, the CDR3 is TGTGCCAGCAGTGCCCTAGGGACTAGCCTTAAAAACATTCAGTACTTC. This translates into CASSALGTSLKNIQYF. This chain joins TRBV5-6 and TRBJ2-4, with 9 positions matching TRBD2. Germline-derived CDR1 and CDR2 are SGHDT and YYEEEE. V gave up 5 bases and J gave up 4 bases; unmatched junction bases: 10. The CDR3 contains 16 residues.

This clonotype was counted between two and nine times. The V gene is TRBV4-1, the J gene TRBJ2-2; either TRBD1 or TRBD2 may fit D (5 bases each). The CDR3 runs 14 residues. From germline, CDR1 is MGHRA and CDR2 YSYEKL. Trimming pared 4 bases from V and 6 bases from J, leaving 12 bases between. The DNA for the CDR3 is TGCGCCAGCAGCCTCAGGGACGGCGCCGGGGAGCTGTTTTTT. It specifies CASSLRDGAGELFF.

This clonotype was recorded only once. This chain links TRBV28 with TRBJ1-6; 9 bases are a match to TRBD1. Trimming at V came to 9 bases and at J to 2 bases, leaving 8 bases not matched to a gene. The CDR3 is 16 residues long. Germline lookup yields CDR1 MDHEN and CDR2 SYDVKM. As DNA, the CDR3 is TGTGCCAGTGCCAGAACAGGGGGCGCCTATAATTCACCCCTCCACTTT. It specifies CASARTGGAYNSPLHF. Supplemented by reference TRBV28 and TRBJ1-6, the full variable domain reads DVKVTQSSRYLVKRTGEKVFLECVQDMDHENMFWYRQDPGLGLRLIYFSYDVKMKEKGDIPEGYSVSREKKERFSLILESASTNQTSMYLCASARTGGAYNSPLHFGNGTRLTVT.

This clonotype was found a few times. The rearrangement joins TRBV4-2 to TRBJ2-1; 12 bases align to TRBD2. CDR1 and CDR2 from the germline V gene are LGHNA and YNFKEQ. The CDR3 totals 16 residues. V dropped 4 bases and J dropped 4; count of bases not matched to a gene: 5. The CDR3 sequence: CASSPASGGGYNEQFF. The CDR3 DNA reads TGTGCCAGCAGCCCAGCTAGCGGGGGGGGATACAATGAGCAGTTCTTC.

This clonotype turned up a few times. The chain joins TRBV29-1 to TRBJ2-7, with 9 bases matching TRBD2. Germline V gives CDR1 SQVTM, CDR2 ANQGSEA. This CDR3 comprises 14 residues. V dropped 6 bases and J dropped 2; count of bases not matched to a gene: 8. The CDR3 here is CSVDVAGATYEQYF. CDR3 in DNA: TGCAGCGTGGACGTAGCGGGAGCGACCTACGAGCAGTACTTC.

This clonotype has a handful of counts. The chain employs TRBV5-1 and TRBJ2-7, with D perhaps TRBD1 or TRBD2 (6 bases each). V was clipped by 1 base and J by 3 bases, with 14 bases between them. CDR1 and CDR2 from the germline V gene are SGHRS and YFSETQ. This CDR3 has 15 amino acids. The CDR3 bases are TGCGCCAGCAGCTTGATGTGGGGGGCGAGCTACGAGCAGTACTTC. Its protein product is CASSLMWGASYEQYF.